The 20 T cell receptor beta chains listed next were all sequenced from one sample in a study of control samples from healthy donors and cancer patients (dated by TCRdb to about 2020). Libraries were prepared through the immunoSEQ multiplex PCR assay. Drawn from immuneACCESS, this table holds only the in-frame rearrangements with V and J called that TCRdb kept. Clones are partly lost; checked studies trace under half to an unresolved V gene and leave the rest unexplained. This sample is represented by roughly 130,000 clones; 75% to 95% of them were singletons. Jointly, the top ten make up 8.6% of the sample. Input material: blood. These receptors originate from a man younger than 35 in good health.

The rearrangement links TRBV30 to TRBJ1-4, with a weak D call TRBD1 (5 bases). Trimming cost V 2 bases and J 8 bases, with 12 bases left between them. Germline-derived CDR1 and CDR2 are GTSNPN and SVGIG (reference sequence). The CDR3 loop spans 13 amino acids. The CDR3 spells CAWSLAGAEKLFF. The CDR3 nucleotides are TGTGCCTGGAGTCTAGCCGGGGCCGAAAAACTGTTTTTT. Using reference TRBV30 and TRBJ1-4 for the parts outside the CDR3, the full variable domain is SQTIHQWPATLVQPVGSPLSLECTVEGTSNPNLYWYRQAAGRGLQLLFYSVGIGQISSEVPQNLSASRPQDRQFILSSKKLLLSDSGFYLCAWSLAGAEKLFFGSGTQLSVL.

V usage is TRBV6-5 and J usage is TRBJ1-6, with D perhaps matching TRBD1 (6 bases). CDR1 is MNHEY, CDR2 SVGAGI, per germline. The CDR3 contains 13 residues. Trimming shortened V by 8 bases and J by 7 bases, and 12 bases separated the two germline ends. The CDR3 loop reads CASLTGLNSPLHF. The CDR3 bases are TGTGCCAGCCTAACAGGGTTGAATTCACCCCTCCACTTT.

The V call is TRBV15, the J call TRBJ1-5; no firm D call. The CDR3 loop spans 16 amino acids. CDR1 LNHNV and CDR2 YYDKDF come from the germline V gene (reference sequence). The V end lost 0 bases, the J end lost 6 bases, and 15 bases lay between the germline ends. CDR3 sequence reads: CATSRDIGNAAQPQHF. CDR3 in DNA: TGTGCCACCAGCAGAGATATAGGGAATGCCGCTCAGCCCCAGCATTTT.

The chain joins TRBV19 to TRBJ1-5; D is unclear. Germline V gives CDR1 LNHDA, CDR2 SQIVND (reference sequence). The CDR3 covers 13 residues. V shed 3 bases and J shed 5 bases, with 8 bases lying between them. The CDR3 region has the DNA TGTGCCAGTAGTATTGTGAGTGATCAGCCCCAGCATTTT. This encodes CASSIVSDQPQHF.

The count of this clone is one. V is TRBV19 and J is TRBJ1-6, with a weak D call TRBD1 (6 bases). CDR1 is LNHDA, CDR2 SQIVND, per germline (reference sequence). Trimming stripped 3 bases from V and 6 bases from J, with 9 bases between. CDR3 size: 14 residues. This CDR3 is CASSIGQFNSPLHF. DNA of the CDR3: TGTGCCAGTAGTATCGGACAGTTTAATTCACCCCTCCACTTT.

This chain uses TRBV7-2 with TRBJ2-1; D remains unclear. Germline V gene lookup returns CDR1 SGHTA and CDR2 FQGNSA. The CDR3 totals 15 residues. V lost 2 bases and J lost 8, with 16 bases in between. DNA of the CDR3: TGTGCCAGCAGCTTATGGGCCCCAAAGTTAGATGAGCAGTTCTTC. It encodes CASSLWAPKLDEQFF.

This chain uses TRBV20-1 with TRBJ1-5; 10 positions agree with TRBD1. With V trimmed by 3 bases and J by 7 bases, 9 bases remained unmatched. Looked up from germline, CDR1 is DFQATT and CDR2 is SNEGSKA (reference sequence). The CDR3 sequence is 15 residues long. The chain's CDR3 is CSASPGTGVNQPQHF. DNA for the CDR3: TGCAGTGCTAGTCCCGGGACAGGGGTGAACCAGCCCCAGCATTTT.

This clone was seen a single time. The rearrangement joins TRBV4-1 to TRBJ1-4; possibly TRBD1 for D (5 bases). Germline loops: CDR1 MGHRA, CDR2 YSYEKL. V gave up 6 bases and J gave up 4 bases, with 9 bases separating them. CDR3 length equals 13 residues. The CDR3 protein is CASRRQFNEKLFF. The CDR3 DNA follows: TGCGCCAGCAGACGACAGTTTAATGAAAAACTGTTTTTT.

The rearrangement joins TRBV29-1 to TRBJ2-2; perhaps TRBD1 as D (6 bases). The CDR3 loop spans 11 amino acids. V was pared by 6 bases and J by 6 bases, with 8 bases between. CDR1 is SQVTM and CDR2 is ANQGSEA in the germline V gene. This CDR3 is CSVQGPGELFF. The CDR3 coding sequence is TGCAGCGTACAGGGCCCCGGGGAGCTGTTTTTT.

The rearrangement uses TRBV5-1 and TRBJ2-2; no clear D gene. The CDR3 contains 13 residues. Germline V gene lookup returns CDR1 SGHRS and CDR2 YFSETQ. Trimming removed 5 bases from V and 6 bases from J, with 11 bases in between. The CDR3 loop is CASSSSPAGELFF. CDR3 coding DNA: TGCGCCAGCAGTAGCTCTCCCGCCGGGGAGCTGTTTTTT.

This clone was seen more than once but under ten times. The genes are TRBV6-5 and TRBJ1-2; D ambiguous. The CDR3 length is 15 residues. From germline, CDR1 is MNHEY and CDR2 SVGAGI. The ends were cut back, 3 bases at V and 1 base at J, with 12 bases in the middle. The CDR3 sequence: CASSYSVGSNYGYTF. CDR3 DNA sequence: TGTGCCAGCAGTTATTCCGTGGGTAGTAACTATGGCTACACCTTC.

The V and J genes are TRBV6-5 and TRBJ1-2; no clear D gene. Germline CDR1 is MNHEY and CDR2 is SVGAGI. The CDR3 has 12 residues. V was cut by 7 bases and J by 7 bases, with 13 bases left in between. The CDR3 spells CASTFLVGGYTF. Here the CDR3 DNA reads TGTGCCAGCACTTTCCTAGTCGGTGGCTACACCTTC.

The CDR3 spells CAWRPRTSGRAKNIQYF. In DNA, the CDR3 is TGTGCCTGGCGGCCCAGGACTAGCGGCCGAGCCAAAAACATTCAGTACTTC. The J gene is TRBJ2-4, the V gene TRBV30; 10 bases are shared with TRBD2. The CDR3 has 17 residues. The germline gives CDR1 GTSNPN, CDR2 SVGIG (reference sequence). With V trimmed by 5 bases and J by 0 bases, 10 bases remained unmatched.

To note about this clone: Compared with germline, one end of the junction differs, possibly owing to a read error. The J gene is TRBJ2-2, the V gene TRBV12-5, with 7 bases fitting TRBD1. The CDR3 has 15 amino acids. The germline CDR1 and CDR2 sequences are LGHNT and FRNRAP. CDR3 in amino acids: CASGLEGAIFRGAVF. For the CDR3, the DNA is TGTGCTAGTGGTTTGGAGGGGGCGATATTCCGGGGAGCTGTTTTT.

This chain joins TRBV10-3 and TRBJ2-7; TRBD2 might be the D (6 bases). V lost 10 bases and J lost 4, with 20 bases in between. This CDR3 region has 14 residues. Germline V gene data show CDR1 as ENHRY and CDR2 as SYGVKD. CDR3 region: CATLVGPGEYEQYF. The CDR3 nucleotides are TGTGCCACCCTAGTAGGGCCGGGGGAATACGAGCAGTACTTC.

The V call is TRBV7-9, the J call TRBJ2-1, with a weak D call TRBD2 (5 bases). In germline, CDR1 is SEHNR, CDR2 FQNEAQ (reference sequence). The CDR3 runs to 10 residues. This CDR3 reads CAAVDYEQFF. The CDR3 DNA reads TGTGCAGCGGTTGATTATGAGCAGTTCTTC.

J is TRBJ1-5 and V is TRBV5-1, with D possibly matching TRBD1 (5 bases). Trimming removed 4 bases at V and 6 bases at J, with 11 bases between. The CDR3 contains 13 residues. Germline-derived CDR1 and CDR2 are SGHRS and YFSETQ. The CDR3 protein is CASSRDPSQPQHF. The CDR3 bases are TGCGCCAGCAGCCGGGACCCAAGTCAGCCCCAGCATTTT.

V gene TRBV2 combines with J gene TRBJ1-4; D not resolved. The germline CDR1 and CDR2 sequences are SNHLY and FYNNEI. V lost 8 bases, J lost 3 bases, and 13 bases lay in between. The CDR3 length is 14 residues. This CDR3 reads CASLAGEANEKLFF. DNA of the CDR3: TGTGCCAGCTTAGCCGGGGAGGCTAATGAAAAACTGTTTTTT.

The chain employs TRBV29-1 and TRBJ2-3; D tentatively fits TRBD1 or TRBD2 (5 bases each). Germline loops: CDR1 SQVTM, CDR2 ANQGSEA. V gave up 0 bases and J gave up 0 bases, with 13 bases separating them. The CDR3 covers 16 residues. The CDR3 reads CSVEERGRFSTDTQYF. The CDR3 region has the DNA TGCAGCGTTGAAGAACGGGGACGGTTCAGCACAGATACGCAGTATTTT.

The V call is TRBV18, the J call TRBJ2-7; 10 positions agree with TRBD1. The CDR3 runs 14 residues. J gave up 5 bases and V 8 bases, and 9 bases lay outside the gene matches. Germline CDR1 reads KGHSH; CDR2 reads LQKENI. CDR3 sequence: CASQMDRGAHEQYF. In DNA, the CDR3 is TGTGCCAGCCAGATGGACAGGGGGGCCCACGAGCAGTACTTC.